This TCR beta chain comes out of a study of cytomegalovirus exposure and HLA in healthy donors. Study-level points and caveats: Across donors, presence/absence analyses took sequencing depth to be roughly uniform. Follow-up analysis seemed to connect common viral pathogens with several of the most significant clusters identified.

The CDR3 loop spans 18 amino acids. CDR1 is SGHVS and CDR2 is FNYEAQ in the germline V gene. V lost 5 bases and J lost 8; bases outside the gene matches: 17. PCR amplification relied on 60 Vbeta primers (plus 13 Jbeta primers). TCRdb keeps only in-frame clones here, not all; method: immunoSEQ multiplex PCR. The sample consists of 65,000 to 95,000 clones, 60% to 75% of them appearing once. As to this clone: Its specificity is not known.

The material sequenced was PBMCs. The receptor comes from a man aged 70-80 years in good health and CMV-seronegative. The chain combines TRBV7-6 with TRBJ1-3; 11 bases line up with TRBD1. This CDR3 reads CASSASPSGQGVGYTIYF. CDR3 sequence (DNA): TGTGCCAGCAGCGCTTCACCATCGGGACAGGGGGTCGGATACACCATATATTTT.